This TCR beta chain was observed in a study of regulatory T cells in long-lasting Graves disease. This clonotype occurred many times. Time point of the sample: persistent/refractory GD, antithyroid drugs over 5 years with positive TRAb. Making the TCR library involved RNA that had been extracted from PBMCs. The CDR3 runs 14 residues. V lost 5 bases to trimming and J lost 3 bases; unmatched junction nucleotides: 4. Germline V gives CDR1 MNHEY, CDR2 SMNVEV (reference sequence). CDR3 regions were amplified by Arm-PCR using iRepertoire HTBI primers to build TCR beta libraries. TCRdb ran MiXCR on the multiplex PCR reads and lists one entry per CDR3 protein. Of a few hundred thousand distinct CDR3 sequences detected, 23% appear once; the ten largest clones hold about 27%.

The material sequenced was peripheral blood mononuclear cells (PBMCs), taken when the disease was refractory, from a patient treated with antithyroid drugs. The J gene is TRBJ2-7, the V gene TRBV27, with 10 bases that match TRBD2. This TCR came from a female donor with Graves disease. CDR3 DNA sequence: TGTGCCAGCAGTCCCCGGACTAGCGGCTACGAGCAGTACTTC. Translation: CASSPRTSGYEQYF.